The 2 T cell receptor beta chains presented below share a single source sample, sequenced in a study of CD8+ T cells in alopecia areata. Extracted RNA was reverse transcribed into cDNA, the sequencing template. Some clones are missing from TCRdb's copy, which holds only in-frame ones; the method was immunoSEQ multiplex PCR. Here the sample spans approximately 180,000 clones, 50% to 65% being singletons. The treatment is: oral pan-JAK inhibitor, 5-10 mg twice daily. The material was CD8+ T cells sorted from blood, obtained at week 24, from a patient treated with tofacitinib. These TCRs come from a human donor with alopecia areata.

CDR3 nucleotides: TGTGCCAGCAGCTTATATAGCGGGGTGAAAAACATTCAGTACTTC. Its protein is CASSLYSGVKNIQYF. The chain links TRBV7-9 to TRBJ2-4, with TRBD2 matching over 8 bases. The germline CDR1 and CDR2 sequences are SEHNR and FQNEAQ (reference sequence). The CDR3 runs 15 residues. Trimming removed 2 bases from V and 4 bases from J; junction bases left unmatched: 4.

This rearrangement joins TRBV15 to TRBJ2-7; tentatively, D is TRBD1 (6 bases). The germline CDR1 and CDR2 sequences are LNHNV and YYDKDF (reference sequence). V was shortened by 1 base and J by 2 bases, with 21 bases between the two germline ends. The CDR3 spans 18 residues. CDR3 DNA: TGTGCCACCAGCAGAGTGGTCAGGGGTAACAGCGGTGCCTACGAGCAGTACTTC. The encoded protein is CATSRVVRGNSGAYEQYF.